These 5 T cell receptor beta chains came from one sample sequenced in a study of blood T cell repertoires in COVID-19. Assay used: immunoSEQ multiplex PCR; TCRdb lists only in-frame clones, some missing. Among 150,000 to 200,000 clones, around 84% were seen once, and the ten largest hold roughly 19%. Input material: peripheral blood. Receptors were obtained from a woman of 80 years or more with acute or convalescent COVID-19.

V and J are TRBV5-5 and TRBJ2-5; the match to TRBD2 covers 7 bases. Germline values: CDR1 SGHKS, CDR2 YYEKEE (reference sequence). The CDR3 extends over 16 amino acids. V lost 4 bases, J lost 1 base, and 10 bases stayed unmatched. The CDR3 DNA is TGTGCCAGCAGCGTATTCGGCGGGGGAGTCCAAGAGACCCAGTACTTC. It is translated as CASSVFGGGVQETQYF.

CDR3: CASSLSRVSDEQFF. The CDR3 DNA reads as TGTGCCAGCAGCTTATCCAGGGTCTCGGATGAGCAGTTCTTC. V gene TRBV11-2 combines with J gene TRBJ2-1; D may be TRBD1 (5 bases). Per germline, CDR1 SGHAT and CDR2 FQNNGV. Trimming took 2 bases from V and 8 from J, leaving 13 bases between them. The length of the CDR3 is 14 residues.

This clone was seen just once. The V call is TRBV11-2, the J call TRBJ2-1, with D unresolved. V shed 0 bases and J shed 6 bases, with 12 bases lying between them. The CDR3 loop spans 15 amino acids. In germline, CDR1 is SGHAT, CDR2 FQNNGV. In DNA, the CDR3 is TGTGCCAGCAGCTTAGATCGTCTAGTATTCAATGAGCAGTTCTTC. Protein product: CASSLDRLVFNEQFF.

Regarding this clone: Sequence at one end of the junction differs from germline and may be a read error. This chain uses TRBV11-2 with TRBJ1-3, with 10 bases matching TRBD1. The germline V gene encodes CDR1 SGHAT and CDR2 FQNNGV. The CDR3 extends over 15 amino acids. CDR3 region: CASSIDRGRGNTIYF. The DNA of the CDR3 is TGTGCCAGCAGCATAGACAGGGGGCGCGGAAACACCATATATTTT.

The V and J genes are TRBV5-6 and TRBJ2-2; 9 bases align to TRBD1. The V gene's germline CDR1 is SGHDT and CDR2 YYEEEE. The junction had 3 bases not matched to a gene; V was cut back by 9 bases and J by 3 bases. This CDR3 spans 13 amino acids. The CDR3 protein is CATTGGYTGELFF. DNA for the CDR3: TGTGCCACCACAGGGGGCTACACCGGGGAGCTGTTTTTT.